A selection of T cell receptor beta chains follows, all from one sample in a study of CD4 T cells in lung cancer. Their antigens remain unidentified. Method: immunoSEQ multiplex PCR; TCRdb's copy keeps in-frame clones and lacks some. The table lists 450 to 550 clones, 85% to 95% of them singletons. Sequenced input: a CD4+ T cell line or clone grown in culture. The receptor source for this set is a woman aged 55-70 years with non-small cell lung cancer. Some clones in this sample may be carry-over from other donors' samples. CDR3s include the opening cysteine and the closing phenylalanine or tryptophan. A D gene is named only where the DNA matches it firmly. Part of the rows lack a size; the others show once, few, many or a class for expanded clones.

v_call: TRBV6-6
d_call: -
j_call: TRBJ1-3
clone_size: -
cdr3_aa: CASRSGAERNTIYF
cdr3_nt: TGTGCCAGCAGGTCGGGCGCAGAAAGAAACACCATATATTTT

v_call: TRBV7-9
d_call: -
j_call: TRBJ1-1
clone_size: -
cdr3_aa: CASSLGTEAFF
cdr3_nt: TGTGCCAGCAGCTTGGGCACTGAAGCTTTCTTT

v_call: TRBV10-3
d_call: -
j_call: TRBJ1-3
clone_size: -
cdr3_aa: CAISEQAASGNTIYF
cdr3_nt: TGTGCCATCAGTGAGCAGGCTGCCTCTGGAAACACCATATATTTT

v_call: TRBV4-1
d_call: -
j_call: TRBJ2-5
clone_size: -
cdr3_aa: CASSPDWQGRETQYF
cdr3_nt: TGCGCCAGCAGCCCCGATTGGCAGGGACGGGAGACCCAGTACTTC

v_call: TRBV6-5
d_call: -
j_call: TRBJ1-1
clone_size: -
cdr3_aa: CASSNSLMNTEAFF
cdr3_nt: TGTGCCAGCAGCAACAGTTTAATGAACACTGAAGCTTTCTTT

v_call: TRBV4-1
d_call: TRBD2
j_call: TRBJ2-3
clone_size: hyperexpanded
cdr3_aa: CASSQQRTSGGGTDTQYF
cdr3_nt: TGCGCCAGCAGCCAACAAAGGACTAGCGGGGGGGGCACAGATACGCAGTATTTT

v_call: TRBV7-9
d_call: -
j_call: TRBJ1-1
clone_size: -
cdr3_aa: CASSLVIVIGGEDTEAFF
cdr3_nt: TGTGCCAGCAGCTTAGTTATTGTAATAGGGGGTGAGGACACTGAAGCTTTCTTT

v_call: TRBV5-4
d_call: -
j_call: TRBJ1-2
clone_size: -
cdr3_aa: CASSLGTVNYGYTF
cdr3_nt: TGTGCCAGCAGCTTGGGAACAGTTAACTATGGCTACACCTTC

v_call: TRBV11-2
d_call: -
j_call: TRBJ2-7
clone_size: -
cdr3_aa: CASSSTETVSDEQYF
cdr3_nt: TGTGCCAGCAGCTCGACGGAGACGGTCAGTGACGAGCAGTACTTC

v_call: TRBV9
d_call: TRBD2
j_call: TRBJ2-3
clone_size: once
cdr3_aa: CASSASGRESTDTQYF
cdr3_nt: TGTGCCAGCAGCGCCAGTGGGAGGGAGAGCACAGATACGCAGTATTTT

v_call: TRBV6-6
d_call: -
j_call: TRBJ2-1
clone_size: -
cdr3_aa: CASSYSGSDEQFF
cdr3_nt: TGTGCCAGCAGTTACTCCGGGAGCGATGAGCAGTTCTTC